The clone carrying this T cell receptor (beta chain) was seen more than once but under ten times. Its target is not known. One heparinised blood draw, averaging roughly 120 mL, came from each donor. This sample is part of a study of beta chain features in type 1 diabetes. The study's findings and limits: Patients' naive, central memory and regulatory TCRB repertoires appeared more alike than those of healthy donors.

Isolated RNA was reverse transcribed in full, so expressed TCRB transcripts were sequenced. Several million reads per sample on average were obtained from naive, central memory and regulatory T cell samples. Assay: immunoSEQ multiplex PCR; the TCRdb copy retains only in-frame clones and omits some. The sample lists about 320,000 clones; 13% to 15% were seen once. The TCR comes from a man aged 25 to 40 in good health. Sequenced material: central memory CD4+ T cells from blood.

The CDR3 DNA follows: TGTGCCAGCAGCGTGGGACAGGTTCAAAACCACAATGAGCAGTTCTTC. This sequence encodes CASSVGQVQNHNEQFF. The chain is built from TRBV9 and TRBJ2-1, with 8 bases fitting TRBD1. Trimming removed 2 bases from V and 5 bases from J; junction bases left unmatched: 9. Germline lookup yields CDR1 SGDLS and CDR2 YYNGEE. There are 16 residues in the CDR3.